The rows below give T cell receptor beta chains drawn from one sample of a study of T cell responses to AZD1222 COVID-19 vaccine. The data were produced by immunoSEQ multiplex PCR, yet TCRdb's version contains in-frame clones alone and is incomplete. The table shows roughly 150,000 clones, with roughly 90% occurring only once. The source material was peripheral blood, sampled 28 days after the second AZD1222 dose. All receptors derive from an adult who received the AZD1222 COVID-19 vaccine. Both conserved end residues are part of each CDR3. The D gene is left open where the match is weak.

v_call: TRBV7-2; d_call: -; j_call: TRBJ1-2; cdr3_aa: CASSLESAGNYGYTF; cdr3_nt: TGTGCCAGCAGCTTAGAATCTGCAGGGAACTATGGCTACACCTTC
v_call: TRBV7-8; d_call: -; j_call: TRBJ1-2; cdr3_aa: CASSPGDPRGYTF; cdr3_nt: TGTGCCAGCAGCCCTGGGGACCCCCGAGGCTACACCTTC
v_call: TRBV11-2; d_call: -; j_call: TRBJ1-1; cdr3_aa: CASSLVSSSEAFF; cdr3_nt: TGTGCCAGCAGCTTAGTGTCGTCTAGTGAAGCTTTCTTT
v_call: TRBV4-3; d_call: -; j_call: TRBJ1-2; cdr3_aa: CASSQDYRQGDGYTF; cdr3_nt: TGCGCCAGCAGCCAAGATTATAGGCAGGGAGATGGCTACACCTTC
v_call: TRBV28; d_call: TRBD1; j_call: TRBJ1-1; cdr3_aa: CASSLLQGKAFF; cdr3_nt: TGTGCCAGCAGTTTACTACAGGGGAAAGCTTTCTTT
v_call: TRBV2; d_call: TRBD2; j_call: TRBJ2-1; cdr3_aa: CASSGYLAGVNEQFF; cdr3_nt: TGTGCCAGCAGCGGGTATCTAGCGGGAGTCAATGAGCAGTTCTTC
v_call: TRBV5-1; d_call: -; j_call: TRBJ1-2; cdr3_aa: CASSFAGTDYTF; cdr3_nt: TGCGCCAGCAGCTTTGCAGGGACCGACTACACCTTC
v_call: TRBV11-2; d_call: -; j_call: TRBJ1-2; cdr3_aa: CASSLEGPSGYTF; cdr3_nt: TGTGCCAGCAGCTTAGAAGGACCTTCTGGCTACACCTTC
v_call: TRBV9; d_call: TRBD2; j_call: TRBJ2-1; cdr3_aa: CASSGGLAGDNEQFF; cdr3_nt: TGTGCCAGCAGCGGGGGACTAGCGGGGGACAATGAGCAGTTCTTC
v_call: TRBV7-9; d_call: -; j_call: TRBJ2-5; cdr3_aa: CASSSGGGGPETQYF; cdr3_nt: TGTGCCAGCAGCTCGGGTGGCGGGGGCCCAGAGACCCAGTACTTC
v_call: TRBV9; d_call: -; j_call: TRBJ1-6; cdr3_aa: CASSARVGNSPLHF; cdr3_nt: TGTGCCAGCAGCGCCAGGGTAGGGAATTCACCCCTCCACTTT
v_call: TRBV19; d_call: TRBD1; j_call: TRBJ1-4; cdr3_aa: CASSIHRGANEKLFF; cdr3_nt: TGTGCCAGTAGTATCCACAGGGGGGCTAATGAAAAACTGTTTTTT
v_call: TRBV7-2; d_call: TRBD2; j_call: TRBJ2-1; cdr3_aa: CASRSGREGSEQFF; cdr3_nt: TGTGCCAGCAGATCAGGAAGGGAGGGGAGTGAGCAGTTCTTC